This T cell receptor (beta chain) was obtained from a study of T cell responses to AZD1222 COVID-19 vaccine. Study background: Researchers grouped second doses given at about 4 or about 12 weeks into one pool.

Only in-frame clones appear in the TCRdb table, and some are missing; sequencing was by immunoSEQ multiplex PCR. The table records roughly 150,000 clones, just over 90% of them present only once. About this clone itself: Antigen specificity is unknown.

Study conclusions and caveats: Only a handful of people who got AZD1222 tested seropositive at baseline. A reported finding is that nearly half of spike-specific TCRs target unmutated variant regions. Spike-specific TCR breadth and depth grew following two AZD1222 doses.

Germline values: CDR1 SGHRS, CDR2 YFSETQ. The CDR3 totals 15 residues. Trimming stripped 0 bases from V and 3 bases from J, with 13 bases between. The chain carries TRBV5-1 and TRBJ2-7; D perhaps matches TRBD1 (6 bases). This sample comprised peripheral blood, obtained on day 0 of AZD1222 vaccination. This sequence was found in an adult in good health. This chain's CDR3 is CASSLGNRENYEQYF. CDR3 DNA: TGCGCCAGCAGCTTGGGGAACAGGGAGAACTACGAGCAGTACTTC.